This T cell receptor (beta chain) was recovered during a study of persistence of HIV-infected CD4 T cells. J was trimmed by 5 bases and V by 5 bases; bases with no gene match: 9. Germline V gene data show CDR1 as LNHDA and CDR2 as SQIVND (reference sequence). This CDR3 is 15 amino acids long. This nonspecific control used anti-CD3/anti-CD28 bead stimulation of CD4+ T cells. Sorting selected CD4+ T cells upregulating both CD40 ligand and CD69. As to this clone: Its specificity is unknown.

This was the immunoSEQ version 4 assay in survey mode. TCRdb's table, derived via immunoSEQ multiplex PCR, lists solely in-frame clones and lacks some. The sample holds roughly 43,000 clones, around 90% seen once. The sequences come from CD4+ T cells sorted from PBMCs after approximately 18-hour stimulation, collected from a patient who received antiretroviral therapy. The receptor was isolated from an adult man with HIV who was CMV-seropositive. The chain has TRBV19 and TRBJ1-5, with 7 bases fitting TRBD1. CDR3 nucleotides: TGTGCCAGTAGTCTGGGACAGAGCAACTATCAGCCCCAGCATTTT. Protein sequence: CASSLGQSNYQPQHF. The variable domain in full, completed from reference TRBV19 and TRBJ1-5, reads DGGITQSPKYLFRKEGQNVTLSCEQNLNHDAMYWYRQDPGQGLRLIYYSQIVNDFQKGDIAEGYSVSREKKESFPLTVTSAQKNPTAFYLCASSLGQSNYQPQHFGDGTRLSIL.